The 3 T cell receptor beta chains below were found in one sample sequenced in a study of blood T cell repertoires in COVID-19. Some clones are missing from TCRdb's copy, which holds only in-frame ones; the method was immunoSEQ multiplex PCR. The sample has around 190,000 clones, approximately 73% seen once. The sequenced sample consisted of PBMCs or T cells enriched from blood (not recorded which). The origin of the receptors is a woman between 50 and 59 years old with acute COVID-19.

The J gene is TRBJ1-3, the V gene TRBV19, with no clear D. CDR3 length equals 15 residues. Germline loops: CDR1 LNHDA, CDR2 SQIVND (reference sequence). V lost 0 bases, J lost 4 bases, and 10 bases lay in between. The CDR3: CASSIDQAQGNTIYF. The DNA of the CDR3 is TGTGCCAGTAGTATAGATCAAGCCCAAGGAAACACCATATATTTT.

V gene TRBV12-3 or TRBV12-4 combines with J gene TRBJ1-2; D is ambiguous. The V end lost 1 base, the J end lost 7 bases, and 4 bases lay between the germline ends. This CDR3 has 11 residues. CDR3 protein: CASSLVGGYTF. In DNA, the CDR3 is TGTGCCAGCAGTTTAGTCGGTGGCTACACCTTC.

The chain couples TRBV14 to TRBJ2-1, with 7 bases that match TRBD1. Losses at the gene ends were 1 base for V and 5 bases for J; bases not matched to a gene: 8. The CDR3 sequence is 16 residues long. In germline, CDR1 is SGHDN, CDR2 FVKESK. For the CDR3, the DNA is TGTGCCAGCAGCCAAGCTACAGGGGTCACCCACAATGAGCAGTTCTTC. This codes for CASSQATGVTHNEQFF. Complete variable domain (other parts from reference TRBV14 and TRBJ2-1): EAGVTQFPSHSVIEKGQTVTLRCDPISGHDNLYWYRRVMGKEIKFLLHFVKESKQDESGMPNNRFLAERTGGTYSTLKVQPAELEDSGVYFCASSQATGVTHNEQFFGPGTRLTVL.